This T cell receptor beta chain was profiled in a study of technical replicates of blood from several donors (dated by TCRdb to 2017 to 2019). The CDR3 runs 14 residues from the cysteine to the phenylalanine. The CDR3 DNA has 42 bases and is translated from base 1. The germline V gene encodes CDR1 MDHEN and CDR2 SYDVKM. V has 6 bases trimmed and J has 8 bases trimmed; junction bases matching no gene number 11. The library was generated by the immunoSEQ multiplex PCR assay. In its TCRdb copy, this immuneACCESS table keeps in-frame sequences only and misses some clones. Where compared with another copy, unresolved V genes explain less than half of these, and the others have no known cause. The table for this sample lists approximately 85,000 clones; about 93% of them were counted only once. The ten biggest clones cover 0.2% to 0.3% of the sample. As concerns this clone: Its antigen is unknown. Nothing much larger sits one base from this clone, and base qualities are not available.

The chain was built from TRBV28 and TRBJ1-2; a stretch of 8 junction bases matches TRBD1. This clonotype originated in a human donor in good health. The specimen was T cells isolated from PBMCs. The CDR3 amino acid sequence is: CASSSGTGGAGYTF. The nucleotides are TGTGCCAGCAGCTCCGGGACAGGCGGGGCAGGCTACACCTTC.